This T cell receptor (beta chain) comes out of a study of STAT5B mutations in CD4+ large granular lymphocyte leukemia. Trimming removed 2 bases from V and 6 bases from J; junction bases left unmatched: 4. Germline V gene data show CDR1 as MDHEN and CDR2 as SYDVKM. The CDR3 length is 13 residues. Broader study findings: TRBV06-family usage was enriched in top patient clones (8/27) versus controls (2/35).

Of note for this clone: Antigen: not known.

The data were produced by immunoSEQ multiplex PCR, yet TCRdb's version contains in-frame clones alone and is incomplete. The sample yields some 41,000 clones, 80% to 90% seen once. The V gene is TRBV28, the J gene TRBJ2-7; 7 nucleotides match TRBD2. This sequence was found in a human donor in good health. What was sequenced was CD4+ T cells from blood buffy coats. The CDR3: CASSLGAGLEQYF. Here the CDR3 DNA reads TGTGCCAGCAGTTTAGGAGCGGGGCTCGAGCAGTACTTC.